This T cell receptor beta chain came from a study of tumor and adjacent non-tumor tissue in lung cancer. About the research overall: Patients were aged roughly 31 to 76, 10 men and a handful of women, stage I to III.

Points from the study as a whole: Compared with tumor, normal lung showed significantly lower TCR diversity.

The CDR3 is made up of 14 amino acids. V gave up 5 bases and J gave up 1 base, with 14 bases separating them. The germline V gene encodes CDR1 DFQATT and CDR2 SNEGSKA (reference sequence). RNA was extracted from bulk tissue without any cell sorting. Three rounds of nested PCR, following a modified ARM-PCR protocol, produced the TCRbeta library. TCRdb passed the multiplex PCR reads through MiXCR, listing each CDR3 protein once. The table includes roughly 93,000 distinct CDR3 sequences, 67% detected once. On this clonotype: Its antigen is currently unknown.

V and J are TRBV20-1 and TRBJ2-5; D may correspond to TRBD1 or TRBD2 (6 bases each). This sequence originates from a man in his sixties with non-small cell lung cancer. Input material: lung tumor tissue. The CDR3 region is CSAGGGRGQETQYF. CDR3 DNA sequence: TGCAGTGCTGGAGGGGGTCGCGGCCAAGAGACCCAGTACTTC.